These 18 T cell receptor beta chains share one sample of origin, sequenced in a study of T-cell memory formation after mild COVID-19. Using its own MiXCR run on the 5' RACE reads, TCRdb lists one record per CDR3 protein. This sample has hundreds of thousands of distinct CDR3 sequences, with about a fifth found just once. Sequencing input: PBMCs or a T cell subset sorted from them (not recorded which). These TCRs come from an adult woman who had mild COVID-19 (a few samples of this study predate the infection). Cell type and time point are not known.

V gene TRBV27 combines with J gene TRBJ2-7; the D is unclear. Per the germline V gene, CDR1 is MNHEY and CDR2 is SMNVEV (reference sequence). V shed 3 bases and J shed 2 bases, with 8 bases lying between them. The CDR3 length is 13 residues. CDR3 sequence: CASSFRKAYEQYF. CDR3 nucleotide sequence: TGTGCCAGCAGTTTTAGGAAGGCCTACGAGCAGTACTTC.

V is TRBV4-3 and J is TRBJ2-1, with D unresolved. The CDR3 length is 18 residues. V was pared by 1 base and J by 5 bases, with 21 bases between. CDR1 is LGHNA and CDR2 is YSLEER in the germline V gene. The CDR3 reads CASSQVIQPWRLNNEQFF. CDR3 nucleotide sequence: TGCGCCAGCAGCCAAGTTATACAACCCTGGCGGTTAAACAATGAGCAGTTCTTC.

This clonotype has only a few counts. The CDR3 protein is CASIPAGIGEQYF. In DNA, the CDR3 is TGTGCCAGCATCCCAGCGGGGATCGGCGAGCAGTACTTC. J is TRBJ2-7 and V is TRBV6-1; 7 bases map to TRBD2. This CDR3 spans 13 amino acids. Trimming at V came to 7 bases and at J to 6 bases, leaving 9 bases not matched to a gene. The germline V gene encodes CDR1 MNHNS and CDR2 SASEGT.

The chain has TRBV4-1 and TRBJ2-7; no definite D call. CDR3 size: 15 residues. Germline V lookup: CDR1 MGHRA, CDR2 YSYEKL. Trimming left V 4 bases short and J 6 bases short, with 19 bases between. CDR3 region: CASSLSAPNPGEQYF. The CDR3 DNA sequence: TGCGCCAGCAGCCTCTCGGCCCCGAACCCAGGCGAGCAGTACTTC.

The chain recombines TRBV14 with TRBJ1-1; D ambiguous. The CDR3 length is 13 residues. Trimming left V 2 bases short and J 8 bases short, with 12 bases between. The germline CDR1 and CDR2 sequences are SGHDN and FVKESK. CDR3 sequence: CASSQFGPSEAFF. The DNA of the CDR3 is TGTGCCAGCAGCCAATTCGGGCCCTCCGAAGCTTTCTTT.

A few counts support this clonotype. This chain links TRBV7-9 with TRBJ1-2; D may be TRBD1 (5 bases). This CDR3 spans 16 amino acids. CDR1 is SEHNR, CDR2 FQNEAQ, per germline (reference sequence). Between the trimmed V and J ends, which lost 7 bases and 2 bases, there was a span of 20 bases. The CDR3 sequence: CASTAPGAADNYGYTF. The CDR3 DNA is TGTGCCAGCACCGCCCCCGGGGCCGCGGACAACTATGGCTACACCTTC.

V is TRBV24-1 and J is TRBJ2-5; maybe TRBD2 (5 bases). Trimming cost V 3 bases and J 5 bases, with 12 bases left between them. The CDR3 has 14 amino acids. The V gene's germline CDR1 is KGHDR and CDR2 SFDVKD. For the CDR3, the DNA is TGTGCCACCAGTGATCCCCGGGGAACGGAGACCCAGTACTTC. It specifies CATSDPRGTETQYF.

This clonotype was seen only a few times. The rearrangement joins TRBV4-1 to TRBJ2-1; 9 bases fit TRBD2. Per the germline V gene, CDR1 is MGHRA and CDR2 is YSYEKL. V gave up 1 base and J gave up 0 bases; unmatched junction bases: 4. The length of the CDR3 is 17 residues. The CDR3: CASSQVVAGDSYNEQFF. For the CDR3, the DNA is TGCGCCAGCAGCCAAGTAGTAGCGGGGGACTCCTACAATGAGCAGTTCTTC.

V is TRBV7-6 and J is TRBJ2-1; D is unresolved. The CDR3 totals 14 residues. Germline values: CDR1 SGHVS, CDR2 FNYEAQ. V lost 1 base to trimming and J lost 6 bases, with 10 bases between them. CDR3 region: CASSLDSLVNEQFF. DNA of the CDR3: TGTGCCAGCAGCTTAGATAGTTTGGTCAATGAGCAGTTCTTC.

The V and J genes are TRBV20-1 and TRBJ2-6, with no clear D. This CDR3 has 14 residues. With 3 bases removed from V and 4 bases from J, the gap between germline ends came to 10 bases. CDR1 DFQATT and CDR2 SNEGSKA come from the germline V gene (reference sequence). The CDR3 coding sequence is TGCAGTGCTAGCCGACTGGCGGGGGCCAACGTCCTGACTTTC. It encodes CSASRLAGANVLTF.

There are a few counts of this clonotype. This chain links TRBV15 with TRBJ1-5, with D unresolved. Germline CDR1 LNHNV, CDR2 YYDKDF (reference sequence). Between the trimmed V and J ends, which lost 0 bases and 3 bases, there was a span of 12 bases. This CDR3 spans 16 amino acids. CDR3 DNA sequence: TGTGCCACCAGCAGAGATGTCATAACTCCCAATCAGCCCCAGCATTTT. It codes for CATSRDVITPNQPQHF.

There are a few counts of this clonotype. This chain links TRBV20-1 with TRBJ1-2; 7 nucleotides match TRBD1. The CDR3 has 13 amino acids. V dropped 2 bases and J dropped 8; count of bases not matched to a gene: 8. CDR1 DFQATT and CDR2 SNEGSKA come from the germline V gene (reference sequence). The CDR3 loop is CSARLQGLRGYTF. The CDR3 DNA sequence: TGCAGTGCTAGACTACAGGGGCTGCGGGGCTACACCTTC.

The chain couples TRBV28 to TRBJ2-4, with D perhaps matching TRBD2 (5 bases). Trimming cost V 3 bases and J 0 bases, with 15 bases left between them. Per the germline V gene, CDR1 is MDHEN and CDR2 is SYDVKM. This CDR3 comprises 17 residues. CDR3 residues: CASSFPQPGTAKNIQYF. CDR3 DNA sequence: TGTGCCAGCAGTTTCCCCCAACCGGGAACAGCCAAAAACATTCAGTACTTC.

The chain joins TRBV29-1 to TRBJ2-7; D may be TRBD1 (6 bases). CDR1 SQVTM and CDR2 ANQGSEA come from the germline V gene. Deletions cut 4 bases from V and 2 bases from J, with 9 bases between. CDR3 length: 12 residues. CDR3 sequence: CSVVRDTYEQYF. In DNA form, the CDR3 reads TGCAGCGTTGTCCGGGACACCTACGAGCAGTACTTC.

This clonotype has a count of ten or more. The rearrangement links TRBV5-4 to TRBJ1-4, with a tentative D call TRBD1 (5 bases). This CDR3 comprises 14 residues. Deletions cut 3 bases from V and 4 bases from J, with 10 bases between. Germline V gene data show CDR1 as SGHNT and CDR2 as YYREEE (reference sequence). CDR3 region: CASSSGTGNEKLFF. CDR3 nucleotide sequence: TGTGCCAGCAGCTCTGGGACGGGTAATGAAAAACTGTTTTTT. The whole variable domain, filled in from reference TRBV5-4 and TRBJ1-4, reads ETGVTQSPTHLIKTRGQQVTLRCSSQSGHNTVSWYQQALGQGPQFIFQYYREEENGRGNFPPRFSGLQFPNYSSELNVNALELDDSALYLCASSSGTGNEKLFFGSGTQLSVL.

This clonotype was observed a handful of times. The V gene is TRBV11-2, the J gene TRBJ2-2; the match to TRBD2 covers 9 bases. V shed 1 base, J shed 7 bases, and the junction held 13 bases outside the gene matches. This CDR3 is built from 18 residues. Germline V gene sequence: CDR1 SGHAT, CDR2 FQNNGV. DNA for the CDR3: TGTGCCAGCAGCTTAGGTAGCGGGAGAATCAAGGATCACGGGGAGCTGTTTTTT. Its protein product is CASSLGSGRIKDHGELFF. The full variable domain, in which reference TRBV11-2 and TRBJ2-2 provide the parts outside the CDR3, is EAGVAQSPRYKIIEKRQSVAFWCNPISGHATLYWYQQILGQGPKLLIQFQNNGVVDDSQLPKDRFSAERLKGVDSTLKIQPAKLEDSAVYLCASSLGSGRIKDHGELFFGEGSRLTVL.

The V gene is TRBV2, the J gene TRBJ2-3, with D tentatively TRBD1 or TRBD2 (5 bases each). The V gene lost 6 bases and the J gene lost 3 bases, with 13 bases spanning the gap. Germline assignment: CDR1 SNHLY and CDR2 FYNNEI. The CDR3 spans 14 residues. CDR3 loop: CASRTGRKTDTQYF. CDR3 nucleotides: TGTGCCAGCAGGACGGGGCGGAAGACAGATACGCAGTATTTT. Filled out from reference TRBV2 and TRBJ2-3, the complete variable domain reads EPEVTQTPSHQVTQMGQEVILRCVPISNHLYFYWYRQILGQKVEFLVSFYNNEISEKSEIFDDQFSVERPDGSNFTLKIRSTKLEDSAMYFCASRTGRKTDTQYFGPGTRLTVL.

There are a few counts of this clonotype. The V call is TRBV20-1, the J call TRBJ2-5; 10 positions agree with TRBD1. The CDR3 is 14 residues long. V shed 3 bases, J shed 2 bases, and the junction held 3 bases outside the gene matches. CDR1 and CDR2 (germline): DFQATT, SNEGSKA (reference sequence). The DNA for the CDR3 is TGCAGTGCTAGGTGGGACAGGGGACAAGAGACCCAGTACTTC. This encodes CSARWDRGQETQYF.